A single sample gave rise to the 23 T cell receptor beta chains below, sequenced in a study of metastatic and nonmetastatic thyroid tumors. Ahead of thyroid surgery, no patient had received treatment of any kind. TCRdb ran MiXCR on the PCR reads. The table includes some 29,000 clones, 7% to 9% detected once. Sequencing used blood. All receptors derive from a female donor with papillary thyroid cancer or a benign thyroid nodule (not recorded which). Some clones in this sample may be carry-over from other donors' samples.

This clone was seen at least ten times. V is TRBV7-8 and J is TRBJ2-3; D not resolved. This CDR3 is built from 16 residues. Trimming took off 2 bases at V and 0 bases at J, with 12 bases between the two ends. CDR1 and CDR2 from the germline V gene are SGHVS and FQNEAQ. In nucleotides, the CDR3 is TGTGCCAGCAGCTTAAGGCTAGTCGGGAGCACAGATACGCAGTATTTT. Protein product: CASSLRLVGSTDTQYF.

The genes are TRBV7-2 and TRBJ1-5; no reliable D call. Trimming left V 5 bases short and J 2 bases short, with 10 bases between. Germline CDR1 and CDR2: SGHTA and FQGNSA. The CDR3 is 14 residues long. The CDR3 here is CASSEAQGNQPQHF. The CDR3 DNA sequence: TGTGCCAGCAGCGAGGCTCAGGGCAATCAGCCCCAGCATTTT.

About this clone: This may be a read error: a much more frequent sequence differs by one nucleotide. Within the sample, other DNA sequences also encode this same CDR3. The V and J genes are TRBV7-6 and TRBJ2-3, with D perhaps matching TRBD2 (5 bases). V lost 2 bases, J lost 1 base, and 19 bases lay in between. Germline values: CDR1 SGHVS, CDR2 FNYEAQ. This CDR3 spans 18 amino acids. CDR3 nucleotide sequence: TGTGCCAGCAGCTTAAGGGCGGGCGGTGCCCCAGGCACAGATACGCAGTATTTT. Its translation: CASSLRAGGAPGTDTQYF.

The table lists this clone with many counts. The CDR3 coding sequence is TGTGCCAGCATATCCTTAGGACGGGCTTCGAACGAGCAGTACTTC. It translates to CASISLGRASNEQYF. The rearrangement joins TRBV27 to TRBJ2-7; D remains ambiguous. CDR3 length: 15 amino acids. Trimming left V 7 bases short and J 5 bases short, with 21 bases between. Germline V lookup: CDR1 MNHEY, CDR2 SMNVEV (reference sequence).

This clone was observed at least ten times. This chain connects TRBV2 to TRBJ2-3; 9 nucleotides agree with TRBD1. J lost 6 bases, V lost 5 bases, and 9 bases had no gene match. The length of the CDR3 is 15 residues. Germline assignment: CDR1 SNHLY and CDR2 FYNNEI. The CDR3 DNA reads TGTGCCAGCAGTCCCGGGACAGGGTCGGGGGATACGCAGTATTTT. It translates to CASSPGTGSGDTQYF.

This clone was observed many times. The rearrangement uses TRBV6-1 and TRBJ2-1, with 12 bases identical to TRBD2. This CDR3 has 16 amino acids. The V gene's germline CDR1 is MNHNS and CDR2 SASEGT. After removal of 6 bases from V and 2 bases from J, the junction contained 5 bases not matched to a gene. The CDR3 sequence is CASSPRTSGAYNEQFF. CDR3 nucleotide sequence: TGTGCCAGCAGCCCGAGGACTAGCGGGGCCTACAATGAGCAGTTCTTC.

This clone was picked up many times. V and J are TRBV20-1 and TRBJ1-4; no clear D gene. There are 13 residues in the CDR3. V was shortened by 0 bases and J by 6 bases, with 8 bases between the two germline ends. CDR1 DFQATT and CDR2 SNEGSKA come from the germline V gene (reference sequence). CDR3: CSARDLQDEKLFF. The CDR3 DNA is TGCAGTGCTAGAGACCTCCAGGATGAAAAACTGTTTTTT.

This clone was seen ten or more times. The rearrangement joins TRBV3-1 to TRBJ1-5; D not certain. CDR1 is LGHDT, CDR2 YNNKEL, per germline (reference sequence). The CDR3 is 15 residues long. V was pared by 5 bases and J by 1 base, with 12 bases between. Here the CDR3 reads CASSSFGYSNQPQHF. The CDR3 DNA is TGTGCCAGCAGCTCTTTTGGGTACAGCAATCAGCCCCAGCATTTT. Based on the CDR3 plus reference TRBV3-1 and TRBJ1-5, the full variable domain is DTAVSQTPKYLVTQMGNDKSIKCEQNLGHDTMYWYKQDSKKFLKIMFSYNNKELIINETVPNRFSPKSPDKAHLNLHINSLELGDSAVYFCASSSFGYSNQPQHFGDGTRLSIL.

Many counts were recorded for this clone. The genes are TRBV5-1 and TRBJ2-1; D call uncertain. The germline V gene encodes CDR1 SGHRS and CDR2 YFSETQ. The CDR3 length is 17 residues. Trimming removed 1 base from V and 7 bases from J, with 21 bases in between. The CDR3 is CASSLPPRLLMENEQFF. Written as DNA, the CDR3 is TGCGCCAGCAGCTTGCCGCCTAGGCTTCTAATGGAGAATGAGCAGTTCTTC.

The chain uses TRBV5-1 and TRBJ2-3, with D perhaps matching TRBD2 (5 bases). The CDR3 extends over 17 amino acids. Looked up from germline, CDR1 is SGHRS and CDR2 is YFSETQ. In nucleotides, the CDR3 is TGCGTCAGTAGCGATGGAGCGGCGCTCTCTAGCACAGATACGCAGTATTTT. Translation gives CVSSDGAALSSTDTQYF. The full variable domain, completed using reference TRBV5-1 and TRBJ2-3, is KAGVTQTPRYLIKTRGQQVTLSCSPISGHRSVSWYQQTPGQGLQFLFEYFSETQRNKGNFPGRFSGRQFSNSRSEMNVSTLELGDSALYLCVSSDGAALSSTDTQYFGPGTRLTVL.

This clone was found a few times. V gene TRBV20-1 combines with J gene TRBJ2-5; 10 bases align to TRBD2. Unmatched junction bases numbered 4, after V lost 2 bases and J lost 4 bases. The CDR3 covers 14 residues. The V gene's germline CDR1 is DFQATT and CDR2 SNEGSKA (reference sequence). The DNA for the CDR3 is TGCAGTGCTAGATTCGGACTAGCGGCAGAGACCCAGTACTTC. Translated: CSARFGLAAETQYF.

This clone has ten or more counts. V usage is TRBV7-2 and J usage is TRBJ2-3, with D unresolved. The CDR3 extends over 12 amino acids. CDR1 and CDR2 (germline): SGHTA, FQGNSA. V was clipped by 5 bases and J by 6 bases, with 9 bases between them. CDR3: CASSPLADTQYF. The CDR3 DNA is TGTGCCAGCAGCCCCCTGGCGGATACGCAGTATTTT.

This clone was detected many times. The J gene is TRBJ2-6, the V gene TRBV5-1; 7 bases fit TRBD1. Per the germline V gene, CDR1 is SGHRS and CDR2 is YFSETQ. CDR3 length: 18 amino acids. Trimming removed 1 base from V and 0 bases from J; junction bases left unmatched: 7. The CDR3 spells CASSLRDSHYSGANVLTF. DNA for the CDR3: TGCGCCAGCAGCTTGAGGGACAGTCACTACTCTGGGGCCAACGTCCTGACTTTC.

There are many counts of this clone. J is TRBJ1-1 and V is TRBV20-1, with D possibly being TRBD1 (5 bases). CDR1 is DFQATT and CDR2 is SNEGSKA in the germline V gene (reference sequence). This CDR3 region has 14 residues. The V end was cut by 1 base, the J end by 4 bases, with 13 bases between. Written as DNA, the CDR3 is TGCAGTGCTAGAGGGGCCGGGAGGGGCACTGAAGCTTTCTTT. This sequence encodes CSARGAGRGTEAFF.

This clone occurred a few times. CDR3 bases: TGTGCCAGCAGTTCCGGGAGAAGCGAGCAGTACTTC. Amino acids: CASSSGRSEQYF. This chain links TRBV28 with TRBJ2-7; D possibly corresponds to TRBD2 (6 bases). V was clipped by 4 bases and J by 6 bases, with 10 bases between them. Germline CDR1 is MDHEN and CDR2 is SYDVKM. The CDR3 spans 12 residues.

As regards this clone: A much larger clonotype is one base distant, so this may be a read error. This chain uses TRBV5-4 with TRBJ2-7, with D possibly matching TRBD1 (5 bases). Germline values: CDR1 SGHNT, CDR2 YYREEE (reference sequence). This CDR3 is built from 13 residues. CDR3 sequence reads: CASSLQGIYEHYF. The CDR3 DNA is TGTGCCAGCAGCTTGCAGGGTATCTACGAGCATTACTTC.

This clone has a count of ten or more. The chain uses TRBV7-6 and TRBJ2-5; 9 bases map to TRBD2. The V gene end was trimmed by 1 base and the J gene end by 4 bases; junction bases not matched to a gene: 4. Germline V gene data show CDR1 as SGHVS and CDR2 as FNYEAQ. CDR3 length equals 15 residues. For the CDR3, the DNA is TGTGCCAGCAGCTTAGAAGGACTAGCGCGAGAGACCCAGTACTTC. Residues: CASSLEGLARETQYF.

This clone was found many times. The chain couples TRBV12-3 or TRBV12-4 to TRBJ2-1; unclear D gene. This CDR3 comprises 14 residues. V was trimmed by 3 bases and J by 12 bases, leaving 18 bases between them. The CDR3 DNA follows: TGTGCCAGCAGTTTTCCCCCTCAGCGACCCGGGCAGTTCTTC. Its protein product is CASSFPPQRPGQFF.

This clone was seen ten or more times. The gene calls are TRBV28 and TRBJ1-1; TRBD1 is a possible D gene (6 bases). The CDR3 runs to 17 residues. Between the trimmed V and J ends, which lost 2 bases and 5 bases, there was a span of 21 bases. Germline CDR1 MDHEN, CDR2 SYDVKM. Written as DNA, the CDR3 is TGTGCCAGCAGTTTACTAAACCTACAGGGAGGAGAAACTGAAGCTTTCTTT. This gives the protein CASSLLNLQGGETEAFF.

The V call is TRBV5-4, the J call TRBJ2-7, with TRBD1 matching over 7 bases. V lost 6 bases and J lost 1; bases outside the gene matches: 4. The CDR3 loop spans 13 amino acids. In germline, CDR1 is SGHNT, CDR2 YYREEE (reference sequence). CDR3 sequence: CASNDRASYEQYF. For the CDR3, the DNA is TGTGCCAGCAACGACAGGGCATCCTACGAGCAGTACTTC.

This clone has ten or more counts. The chain joins TRBV11-2 to TRBJ1-2, with 8 bases fitting TRBD1. Germline V gene sequence: CDR1 SGHAT, CDR2 FQNNGV. The trim removed 0 bases at V and 2 bases at J, leaving 5 bases unmatched. There are 16 residues in the CDR3. CDR3 nucleotides: TGTGCCAGCAGCTTAGAGGGGACAGGAGTGAACTATGGCTACACCTTC. Translating gives CASSLEGTGVNYGYTF. Variable domain in full (rest from reference TRBV11-2 and TRBJ1-2): EAGVAQSPRYKIIEKRQSVAFWCNPISGHATLYWYQQILGQGPKLLIQFQNNGVVDDSQLPKDRFSAERLKGVDSTLKIQPAKLEDSAVYLCASSLEGTGVNYGYTFGSGTRLTVV.

Many counts were recorded for this clone. The chain has TRBV28 and TRBJ2-7; 11 bases agree with TRBD2. Unmatched junction bases numbered 3, after V lost 6 bases and J lost 2 bases. Germline V gene lookup returns CDR1 MDHEN and CDR2 SYDVKM. This CDR3 is built from 14 residues. CDR3 DNA sequence: TGTGCCAGCAGGGGGACTAGCGGCCCCTACGAGCAGTACTTC. Its translation: CASRGTSGPYEQYF.

Ten or more counts support this clone. The chain has TRBV6-1 and TRBJ1-3; TRBD1 is a possible D gene (5 bases). V lost 2 bases and J 4 bases, leaving 12 bases between the germline ends. The CDR3 has 15 residues. CDR1 is MNHNS and CDR2 is SASEGT in the germline V gene. For the CDR3, the DNA is TGTGCCAGCAGTGAACGGGCAGGGAGGGGAAACACCATATATTTT. It translates to CASSERAGRGNTIYF.